This is a list of T cell receptor beta chains from one sample in a study of Graves' ophthalmopathy and Graves' hyperthyroidism. MiXCR was run by TCRdb on the multiplex PCR reads, yielding one entry per CDR3 protein. Among hundreds of thousands of distinct CDR3 sequences listed, more than 40% were seen once. The material sequenced was peripheral blood. The receptor set was obtained from an adult man with Graves' ophthalmopathy. Both conserved end residues are part of each CDR3. D genes are given only for firm matches. Clone size is not always given. Where it is, it says once, few, many or a class for expanded clones.

length	size	V	D	J	DNA	CDR3
12	NA	TRBV30	NA	TRBJ1-2	TGTGCCTGGGGGATCGCAGGGATCGGCTACACCTTC	CAWGIAGIGYTF
19	NA	TRBV6-5	TRBD1	TRBJ1-5	TGTGCCAGCAGTTATTCGAGACAGGGCCACCGGGATAGCAATCAGCCCCAGCATTTT	CASSYSRQGHRDSNQPQHF
14	NA	TRBV29-1	NA	TRBJ2-7	TGTGCCTGGAGTGCCCAGGGTGGCCCCTACGAGCAGTACTTC	CAWSAQGGPYEQYF
17	NA	TRBV29-1	NA	TRBJ2-2	TGCAGCGTTACGAACCTCAGGGGACATCTGAACACCGGGGAGCTGTTTTTT	CSVTNLRGHLNTGELFF
14	many	TRBV2	TRBD1	TRBJ1-5	TGTGCCAGCAGTACAAACAGGGGAGGAAGGCCCCAGCATTTT	CASSTNRGGRPQHF
12	NA	TRBV10-3	NA	TRBJ2-7	TGTGCCAGCAGTTACTTTAGACAGGAGCAGTACTTC	CASSYFRQEQYF
16	many	TRBV2	TRBD1	TRBJ2-7	TGTGCCAGCAGTGAGCGGGGGAGGGACAGGGGCTACGAGCAGTACTTC	CASSERGRDRGYEQYF
11	many	TRBV7-9	TRBD1	TRBJ1-1	TGTGCCAGCTTCAGGGGGGGTGAAGCTTTCTTT	CASFRGGEAFF
20	once	TRBV14	NA	TRBJ2-5	NA	CASSPLGQGGYTFGSGTQYF
15	NA	TRBV7-8	NA	TRBJ2-3	TGCGCCAGCAGCCTCGTCGGACTACAGTCAGATACGCAGTATTTT	CASSLVGLQSDTQYF
14	few	TRBV4-1	NA	TRBJ1-2	TGCGCCAGCAGCCAAGGGGGCGCGAGCTATGGCTACACCTTC	CASSQGGASYGYTF
14	many	TRBV6-5	NA	TRBJ2-5	TGTGCCAGCAGTTACTCGACGCAGCAAGAGACCCAGTACTTC	CASSYSTQQETQYF
16	NA	TRBV2	TRBD1	TRBJ2-6	TGTGCCAGCATACGGGACAGGGGCACCGGGGCCAACGTCCTGACTTTC	CASIRDRGTGANVLTF
15	NA	TRBV25-1	TRBD2	TRBJ2-1	TGTGCCGGCAGCCCCGGGACTAGCTCCTACAATGAGCAGTTCTTC	CAGSPGTSSYNEQFF
15	few	TRBV2	TRBD2	TRBJ2-2	TGTGCCAGCAGTCGAACTAGCGGGGAGACCGGGGAGCTGTTTTTT	CASSRTSGETGELFF
12	NA	TRBV24-1	NA	TRBJ2-1	TGTGCCACCAGTGGGGGGGTGAATGAGCAGTTCTTC	CATSGGVNEQFF
15	many	TRBV2	NA	TRBJ1-5	TGTGCCAGCGTTGCTAGCGGGTATGGCAATCAGCCCCAGCATTTT	CASVASGYGNQPQHF
19	many	TRBV2	NA	TRBJ1-2	TGTGCCAGCAGTGAAGTTGTTGGCTGGGGGCGAGGTGATGTCTATGGCTACACCTTC	CASSEVVGWGRGDVYGYTF
11	NA	TRBV29-1	NA	TRBJ1-2	TGCAGCTCCGTGGGGGGGCAAGGCTACACCTTC	CSSVGGQGYTF
12	NA	TRBV12-3/TRBV12-4	NA	TRBJ2-2	TGTGCCAGCAGTCACCAGGCCGGGGAGCTGTTTTTT	CASSHQAGELFF
11	NA	TRBV12-3/TRBV12-4	NA	TRBJ2-5	TGTGCCATCGGGGGCAAAGAGACCCAGTACTTC	CAIGGKETQYF
13	NA	TRBV7-3	NA	TRBJ1-2	TGTGCCAGCAGCCAGACAGGTCCCAAGGGCTACACCTTC	CASSQTGPKGYTF
15	NA	TRBV2	TRBD1	TRBJ1-2	TGTGCCAGCAGGAACAGGGGGGGCGCAGAGTATGGCTACACCTTC	CASRNRGGAEYGYTF
14	many	TRBV7-2	NA	TRBJ2-7	TGTGCCAGCACCCTAGGGGTAGCGCCGAACGAGCAGTACTTC	CASTLGVAPNEQYF
13	NA	TRBV7-9	NA	TRBJ2-6	TGCGCCAGCAGCCTCACTGGGGCCAACGTCCCGACTTTC	CASSLTGANVPTF
13	once	TRBV20-1	TRBD1	TRBJ2-5	TGCAGTGTATCTGCGACAGGGTTAGAGACCCAGTACTTC	CSVSATGLETQYF
14	NA	TRBV2	TRBD1	TRBJ2-7	TGTGCCAGCTACAATCGGGACAGGTCCTACGAGCAGTACTTC	CASYNRDRSYEQYF
15	once	TRBV2	NA	TRBJ2-7	TGTGCCAGCAGTTTACTCGCGGGGCTAGACAACGAGCAGTACTTC	CASSLLAGLDNEQYF
12	NA	TRBV29-1	NA	TRBJ2-1	TGCAGCGTTGAACGACATCACAATGAGCAGTTCTTC	CSVERHHNEQFF
15	NA	TRBV29-1	TRBD1	TRBJ1-3	TGCAGCGTTGAAGAGGGTGACAGGGGGCAAAACACCATATATTTT	CSVEEGDRGQNTIYF
19	few	TRBV19	NA	TRBJ2-6	TGTGCCAACCCTCCGTTGGGGGAAGGATCTAGCTCTGGGGCCAACGTCCTGACTTTC	CANPPLGEGSSSGANVLTF
14	NA	TRBV10-3	NA	TRBJ1-6	TGTGCCATCAGTGAGGGGGCGATCAACTCACCCCTCCACTTT	CAISEGAINSPLHF